A selection of T cell receptor beta chains follows, all from one sample in a study of blood T cell repertoires in COVID-19. Sequencing used immunoSEQ multiplex PCR; TCRdb keeps in-frame clones, though not all of them. This sample has roughly 270,000 clones, with 85% found just once. The specimen sequenced was PBMCs or T cells enriched from blood (not recorded which). The receptors shown here come from a woman in her 50s who had recovered from COVID-19. CDR3s include the opening cysteine and the closing phenylalanine or tryptophan. The D gene is left open where the match is weak. Size is stated for part of the rows, as once, few or many counts, or as a class when the clone is expanded.

j_gene: TRBJ2-2; d_gene: TRBD1; v_gene: TRBV5-1; abundance: -; CDR3aa: CASSLTTGGNTGELFF; CDR3nt: TGCGCCAGCAGCCTTACTACAGGGGGGAACACCGGGGAGCTGTTTTTT
j_gene: TRBJ1-5; d_gene: -; v_gene: TRBV4-1; abundance: -; CDR3aa: CASSQEQGDQPQHF; CDR3nt: TGCGCCAGCAGCCAAGAACAGGGCGATCAGCCCCAGCATTTT
j_gene: TRBJ2-6; d_gene: -; v_gene: TRBV7-8; abundance: -; CDR3aa: CASSLVSSGANVLTF; CDR3nt: TGTGCCAGCAGCTTAGTATCCTCTGGGGCCAACGTCCTGACTTTC
j_gene: TRBJ2-3; d_gene: TRBD1; v_gene: TRBV15; abundance: -; CDR3aa: CATSRDSQTGGRADTQYF; CDR3nt: TGTGCCACCAGCAGAGATAGTCAGACAGGGGGACGGGCAGATACGCAGTATTTT
j_gene: TRBJ1-5; d_gene: TRBD1; v_gene: TRBV7-9; abundance: -; CDR3aa: CASSSWTGGRSNQPQHF; CDR3nt: TGTGCCAGCAGCTCGTGGACAGGGGGACGAAGCAATCAGCCCCAGCATTTT
j_gene: TRBJ1-4; d_gene: TRBD1; v_gene: TRBV28; abundance: -; CDR3aa: CASSFITGTGGNEKLFF; CDR3nt: TGTGCCAGCAGTTTTATCACAGGGACAGGGGGAAATGAAAAACTGTTTTTT
j_gene: TRBJ1-2; d_gene: TRBD1; v_gene: TRBV28; abundance: -; CDR3aa: CASSSRQGADGYTF; CDR3nt: TGTGCCAGCAGTTCCCGACAGGGGGCGGATGGCTACACCTTC
j_gene: TRBJ1-6; d_gene: TRBD1; v_gene: TRBV5-6; abundance: -; CDR3aa: CASSPRQGLDSPLHF; CDR3nt: TGTGCCAGCAGCCCACGACAGGGGCTGGATTCACCCCTCCACTTT
j_gene: TRBJ2-7; d_gene: -; v_gene: TRBV5-5; abundance: -; CDR3aa: CASSLWRRGYEQYF; CDR3nt: TGTGCCAGCAGCTTGTGGCGAAGGGGCTACGAGCAGTACTTC
j_gene: TRBJ1-5; d_gene: TRBD1; v_gene: TRBV7-2; abundance: -; CDR3aa: CASSLTGTNNQPQHF; CDR3nt: TGTGCCAGCAGCCTGACAGGGACCAACAATCAGCCCCAGCATTTT
j_gene: TRBJ1-1; d_gene: -; v_gene: TRBV10-3; abundance: once; CDR3aa: CAISESAAGTEAFF; CDR3nt: TGTGCCATCAGTGAGTCGGCAGCGGGGACTGAAGCTTTCTTT
j_gene: TRBJ2-4; d_gene: TRBD2; v_gene: TRBV28; abundance: -; CDR3aa: CASSLYAGGKNIQYF; CDR3nt: TGTGCCAGCAGCCTTTACGCGGGGGGGAAAAACATTCAGTACTTC
j_gene: TRBJ1-6; d_gene: -; v_gene: TRBV12-3/TRBV12-4; abundance: -; CDR3aa: CASSFSQGSPLHF; CDR3nt: TGTGCCAGCAGTTTTAGCCAGGGCTCACCCCTCCACTTT
j_gene: TRBJ2-1; d_gene: TRBD2; v_gene: TRBV7-3; abundance: -; CDR3aa: CASRLASGGLNEQFF; CDR3nt: TGTGCCAGCAGATTAGCTAGCGGGGGTCTCAATGAGCAGTTCTTC
j_gene: TRBJ1-1; d_gene: -; v_gene: TRBV10-2; abundance: -; CDR3aa: CASSAGGTEAFF; CDR3nt: TGCGCCAGCAGTGCAGGTGGCACTGAAGCTTTCTTT
j_gene: TRBJ1-5; d_gene: -; v_gene: TRBV15; abundance: -; CDR3aa: CATSRGGGSNQPQHF; CDR3nt: TGTGCCACCAGCAGAGGGGGAGGGAGCAATCAGCCCCAGCATTTT
j_gene: TRBJ2-7; d_gene: -; v_gene: TRBV27; abundance: -; CDR3aa: CASRSIQGRSYEQYF; CDR3nt: TGTGCCAGCAGAAGTATACAGGGTAGGTCCTACGAGCAGTACTTC
j_gene: TRBJ2-1; d_gene: -; v_gene: TRBV25-1; abundance: -; CDR3aa: CASSEYTGVSYNEQFF; CDR3nt: TGTGCCAGCAGTGAATATACCGGGGTGTCCTACAATGAGCAGTTCTTC